This T cell receptor (beta chain) was documented in a study of blood T cell repertoires in COVID-19. Study-wide background: The cDNA or gDNA used as material had been derived from T cells, B-cell-depleted T cells, or PBMCs.

Germline CDR1 LNHDA, CDR2 SQIVND (reference sequence). V lost 3 bases, J lost 5 bases, and 13 bases lay in between. The length of the CDR3 is 14 residues. Only in-frame clones appear in the TCRdb table, and some are missing; sequencing was by immunoSEQ multiplex PCR. The sample consists of about 52,000 clones, about four fifths of them appearing once. Followed over time, Seattle patients had been enrolled while infection was active. The sequenced material came from peripheral blood. The TCR originated in a man aged 80 or over with COVID-19, enrolled during active disease. The rearrangement uses TRBV19 and TRBJ1-1; D might be TRBD1 (5 bases). Here the CDR3 reads CASSIRGEGTEAFF. The CDR3 nucleotides are TGTGCCAGTAGTATCCGAGGGGAGGGTACTGAAGCTTTCTTT.